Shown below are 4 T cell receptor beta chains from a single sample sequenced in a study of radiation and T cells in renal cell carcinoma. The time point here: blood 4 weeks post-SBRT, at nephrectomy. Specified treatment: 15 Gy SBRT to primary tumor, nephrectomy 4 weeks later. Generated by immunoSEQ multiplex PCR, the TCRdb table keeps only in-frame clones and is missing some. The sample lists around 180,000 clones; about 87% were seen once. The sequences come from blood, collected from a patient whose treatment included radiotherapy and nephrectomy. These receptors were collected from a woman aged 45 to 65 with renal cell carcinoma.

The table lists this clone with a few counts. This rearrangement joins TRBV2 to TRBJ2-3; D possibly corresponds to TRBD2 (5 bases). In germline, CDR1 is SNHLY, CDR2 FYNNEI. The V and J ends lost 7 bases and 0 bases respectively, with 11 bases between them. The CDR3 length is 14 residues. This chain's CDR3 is CASMEESSTDTQYF. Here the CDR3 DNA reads TGTGCCAGCATGGAGGAGTCTAGCACAGATACGCAGTATTTT.

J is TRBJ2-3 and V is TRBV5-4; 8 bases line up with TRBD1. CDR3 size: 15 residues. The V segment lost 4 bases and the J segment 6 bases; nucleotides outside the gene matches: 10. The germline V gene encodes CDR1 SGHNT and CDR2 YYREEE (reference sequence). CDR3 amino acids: CASSLSNNRGDTQYF. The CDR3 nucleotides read TGTGCCAGCAGCCTCTCAAATAACAGGGGGGATACGCAGTATTTT.

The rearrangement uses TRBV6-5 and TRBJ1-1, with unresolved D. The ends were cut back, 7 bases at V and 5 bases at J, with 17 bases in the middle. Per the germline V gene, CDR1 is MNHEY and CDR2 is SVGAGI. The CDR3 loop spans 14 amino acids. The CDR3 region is CASILSPGRTEAFF. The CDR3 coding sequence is TGTGCCAGCATTTTGTCCCCAGGAAGGACTGAAGCTTTCTTT.

The CDR3 loop reads CASSYDGQETQYF. The CDR3 nucleotides are TGTGCCAGCAGTTACGACGGACAAGAGACCCAGTACTTC. The rearrangement joins TRBV6-5 to TRBJ2-5; no firm D call. The CDR3 has 13 amino acids. V lost 2 bases, J lost 2 bases, and 6 bases lay in between. The germline CDR1 and CDR2 sequences are MNHEY and SVGAGI.